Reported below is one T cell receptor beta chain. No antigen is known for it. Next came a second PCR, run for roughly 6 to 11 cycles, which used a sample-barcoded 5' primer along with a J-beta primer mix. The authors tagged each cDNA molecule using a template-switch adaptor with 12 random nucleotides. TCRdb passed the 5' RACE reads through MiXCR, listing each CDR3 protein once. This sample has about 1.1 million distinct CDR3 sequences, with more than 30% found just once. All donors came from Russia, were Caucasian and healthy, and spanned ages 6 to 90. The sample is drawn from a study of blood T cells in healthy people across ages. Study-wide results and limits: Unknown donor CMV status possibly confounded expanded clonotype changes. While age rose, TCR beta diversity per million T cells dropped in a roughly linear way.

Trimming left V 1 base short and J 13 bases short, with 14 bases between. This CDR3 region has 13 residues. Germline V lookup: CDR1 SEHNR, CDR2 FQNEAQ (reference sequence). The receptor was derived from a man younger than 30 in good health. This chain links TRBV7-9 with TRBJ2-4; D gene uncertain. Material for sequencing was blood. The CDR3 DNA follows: TGTGCCAGCAGCTTAGGGCAGCAGGCCATGCAGTACTTC. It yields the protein CASSLGQQAMQYF.